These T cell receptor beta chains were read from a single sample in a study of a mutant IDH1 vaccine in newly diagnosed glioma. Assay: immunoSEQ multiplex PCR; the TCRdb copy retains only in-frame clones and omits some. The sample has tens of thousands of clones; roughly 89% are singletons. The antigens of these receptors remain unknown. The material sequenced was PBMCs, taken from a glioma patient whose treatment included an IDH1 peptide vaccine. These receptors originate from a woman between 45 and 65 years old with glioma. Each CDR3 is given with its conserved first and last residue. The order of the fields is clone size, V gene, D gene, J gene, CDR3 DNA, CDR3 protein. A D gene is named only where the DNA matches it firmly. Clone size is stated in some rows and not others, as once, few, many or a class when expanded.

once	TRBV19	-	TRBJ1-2	TGTGCCAGTAGTATTGACCCCGGGTTCGGGGGCTATAATGGCTACACCTTC	CASSIDPGFGGYNGYTF
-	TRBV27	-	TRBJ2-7	TGTGCCAGCAGTACCGGGGACAACTACGAGCAGTACTTC	CASSTGDNYEQYF
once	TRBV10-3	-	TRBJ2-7	TGTGCCATCAGTCGGTCGTCCGACGAGCAGTACTTC	CAISRSSDEQYF
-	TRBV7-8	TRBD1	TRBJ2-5	TGTGCCAGCAGCTTGCAGGGACAGGTTCAAGAGACCCAGTACTTC	CASSLQGQVQETQYF
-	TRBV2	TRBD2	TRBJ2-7	TGTGCCAGCAGTGAACATGAAGCGGGGAGCTCCTACGAGCAGTACTTC	CASSEHEAGSSYEQYF
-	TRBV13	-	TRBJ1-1	TGTGCCAGCAGCTTAGGAGGGGGTTACGGGACTTTAGGCACTGAAGCTTTCTTT	CASSLGGGYGTLGTEAFF
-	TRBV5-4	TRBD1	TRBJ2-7	TGTGCCAGCAGCCGACGGACAGGGAGCTCCTACGAGCAGTACTTC	CASSRRTGSSYEQYF
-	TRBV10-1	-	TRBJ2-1	TGCGCCAGAGTACCCCAAACCGGCAGGGAGGCCTACAATGAGCAGTTCTTC	CARVPQTGREAYNEQFF
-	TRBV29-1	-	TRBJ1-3	TGCAGCGTTGAAAAGGATACCGGAAACACCATATATTTT	CSVEKDTGNTIYF
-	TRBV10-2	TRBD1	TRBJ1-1	TGCGCCAGCGAGGGACAGCCAAACACTGAAGCTTTCTTT	CASEGQPNTEAFF
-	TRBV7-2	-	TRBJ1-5	TGTGCCAGCAGCTCAAGGCGGGACGGTCAGCCCCAGCATTTT	CASSSRRDGQPQHF
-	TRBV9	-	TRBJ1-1	TGTGCCAGCAGCAGAGACGGGGGTTATACTGAAGCTTTCTTT	CASSRDGGYTEAFF
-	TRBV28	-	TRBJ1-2	TGTGCCAGCAGTAGACCCAGGGGTAACTATGGCTACACCTTC	CASSRPRGNYGYTF
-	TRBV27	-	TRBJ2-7	TGTGCCAGCAGTTTATCGAGGCAGGGCGAGCAGTACTTC	CASSLSRQGEQYF
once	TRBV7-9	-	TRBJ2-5	TGTGCCAGCAGCCGCGGAGGGGTGCTTCAAGAGACCCAGTACTTC	CASSRGGVLQETQYF
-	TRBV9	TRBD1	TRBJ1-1	TGTGCCAGCAGCACCCGACAGGGAATGAACACTGAAGCTTTCTTT	CASSTRQGMNTEAFF
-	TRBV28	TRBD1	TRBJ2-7	TGTGCCAGCACCTTTAGAGGGACAGGTTACGAGCAGTACTTC	CASTFRGTGYEQYF
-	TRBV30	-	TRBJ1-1	TGTGCCTGGACCCCCAGGCTTTCTGAAGCTTTCTTT	CAWTPRLSEAFF
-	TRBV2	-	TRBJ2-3	TGTGCCGGCGCGAAGGGAGTCACAGATACGCAGTATTTT	CAGAKGVTDTQYF
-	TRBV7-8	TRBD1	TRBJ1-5	TGTGCCAGCAGCTTAGTGGGACAGTATAGCAATCAGCCCCAGCATTTT	CASSLVGQYSNQPQHF
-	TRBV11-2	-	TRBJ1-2	TGTGCCAGCAGCTCGGACAGTAACTATGGCTACACCTTC	CASSSDSNYGYTF
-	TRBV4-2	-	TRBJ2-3	TGTGCCAGCAGCCAGTTTCCAGCGAGCACAGATACGCAGTATTTT	CASSQFPASTDTQYF
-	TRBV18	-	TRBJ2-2	TGTGCCAGCTCGTCGACAGGTCGTGGCACCGGGGAGCTGTTTTTT	CASSSTGRGTGELFF
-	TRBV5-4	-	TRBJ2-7	TGTGCCAGCAGCTTGGGAACTACAGGTCCGAACTACGAGCAGTACTTC	CASSLGTTGPNYEQYF
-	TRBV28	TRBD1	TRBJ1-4	TGTGCCAGCAGTTTTAGGACAGGGTATGAAAAACTGTTTTTT	CASSFRTGYEKLFF
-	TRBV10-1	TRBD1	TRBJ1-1	TGCGCCAGCAGTGAAGGGGGACAGGGTGCTTTCTTT	CASSEGGQGAFF
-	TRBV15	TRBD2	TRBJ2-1	TGTGCCACCAGCCTCGGACTAGCGGGAATCTACAATGAGCAGTTCTTC	CATSLGLAGIYNEQFF
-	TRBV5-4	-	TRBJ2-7	TGTGCCACCTCAGGGTTCTCCTACGAGCAGTACTTC	CATSGFSYEQYF
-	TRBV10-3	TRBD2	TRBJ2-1	TGTGCCATCGGAACTAGCGGAGGAGACAATGAGCAGTTCTTC	CAIGTSGGDNEQFF
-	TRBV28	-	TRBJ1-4	TGTGCCAGCAGTTTATTCGGGGGCGCCGATAATGAAAAACTGTTTTTT	CASSLFGGADNEKLFF
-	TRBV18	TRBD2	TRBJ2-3	TGTGCCAGCTCACCACCTGCGGGAGGAACAGATACGCAGTATTTT	CASSPPAGGTDTQYF
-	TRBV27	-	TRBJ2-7	TGTGCCAGCAGGCACGGAGCCTACGAGCAGTACTTC	CASRHGAYEQYF
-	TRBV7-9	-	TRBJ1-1	TGTGCCAGCAGCCTACCTGGGGAGTCTGAAGCTTTCTTT	CASSLPGESEAFF
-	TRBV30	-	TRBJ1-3	TGTGCCTGGACGGGACTCCTGAGCACCATATATTTT	CAWTGLLSTIYF
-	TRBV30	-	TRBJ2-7	TGTGCCTGGAGTGGTCCGGGGGCTGAGCAGTACTTC	CAWSGPGAEQYF
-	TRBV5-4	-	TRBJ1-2	TGTGCCAGCAGACCCCAGGGCTTACGGATGGCCTACACCTTC	CASRPQGLRMAYTF
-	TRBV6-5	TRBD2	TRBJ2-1	TGTGCCAGCAGCCCCTCGGGACTAGCGAATGAGCAGTTCTTC	CASSPSGLANEQFF
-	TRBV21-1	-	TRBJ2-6	TGTGCCAGCAGTGGGTCCGGGACTAGCGGGAGTAGCTCTGGGGCCAACGTCCTGACTTTC	CASSGSGTSGSSSGANVLTF
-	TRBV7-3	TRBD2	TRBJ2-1	TGTGCCAGCAGCCCCCAGAGCGGGGTCTACAATGAGCAGTTCTTC	CASSPQSGVYNEQFF
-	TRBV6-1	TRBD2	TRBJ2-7	TGTGCCAGCAGTCGGGAGGAGGCGTACGAGCAGTACTTC	CASSREEAYEQYF
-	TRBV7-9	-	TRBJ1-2	TGTGCCAGCGGGGGGCCCAACTATGGCTACACCTTC	CASGGPNYGYTF
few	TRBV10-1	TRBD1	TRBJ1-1	TGCGCCAGCAGTGGGGACAGTAACACTGAAGCTTTCTTT	CASSGDSNTEAFF
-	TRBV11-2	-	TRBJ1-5	TGTGCCAGCAGCAGTGGGGCAGGGGTTCTTCAGCCCCAGCATTTT	CASSSGAGVLQPQHF
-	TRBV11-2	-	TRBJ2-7	TGTGCCAGCAGCTCCCGAACACAGCAGGGGATAACCTACGAGCAGTACTTC	CASSSRTQQGITYEQYF
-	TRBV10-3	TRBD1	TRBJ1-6	TGTGCCATCAGTGAACCCGACAGGGGGAATTCACCCCTCCACTTT	CAISEPDRGNSPLHF
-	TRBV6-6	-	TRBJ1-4	TGTGCCAGCAGTGACGGGACGGCTGAAAAACTGTTTTTT	CASSDGTAEKLFF
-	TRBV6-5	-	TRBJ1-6	TGTGCCAGCAGTCTTTATAATTCACCCCTCCACTTT	CASSLYNSPLHF
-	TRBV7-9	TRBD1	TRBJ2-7	TGTGCCAGCAGCTTAGCGGGACAGGGGGCGTACGAGCAGTACTTC	CASSLAGQGAYEQYF
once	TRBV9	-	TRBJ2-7	TGTGCCAGCAGCCCGGGACCTATAGACTACGAGCAGTACTTC	CASSPGPIDYEQYF
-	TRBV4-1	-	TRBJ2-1	TGCGCCAGCAGCCAAGGCCGCGCGGCAATTCGCAATGAGCAGTTCTTC	CASSQGRAAIRNEQFF
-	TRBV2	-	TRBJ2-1	TGTGCCAGCTTAGACAGCAGGATAAGGTCCTACAATGAGCAGTTCTTC	CASLDSRIRSYNEQFF
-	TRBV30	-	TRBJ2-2	TGTGCCTGGAAACTACCGGGACTGAAAAACACCGGGGAGCTGTTTTTT	CAWKLPGLKNTGELFF
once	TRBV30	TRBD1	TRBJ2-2	TGTGCCTGGGGAACCGGGACAGACTCCGGGGAGCTGTTTTTT	CAWGTGTDSGELFF